Following are 9 T cell receptor beta chains from one sample sequenced in a study of blood T cell repertoires in COVID-19. Method: immunoSEQ multiplex PCR; TCRdb's copy keeps in-frame clones and lacks some. The sample has over 350,000 clones, 88% seen once. The sequenced material came from PBMCs or T cells enriched from blood (not recorded which). These receptor sequences come from a woman aged 25 to 39 with acute COVID-19.

This clone was detected only a few times. The chain combines TRBV19 with TRBJ1-6, with TRBD1 identical over 7 bases. Germline CDR1 reads LNHDA; CDR2 reads SQIVND (reference sequence). This CDR3 has 16 amino acids. J lost 6 bases, V lost 4 bases, and 9 bases had no gene match. CDR3 in amino acids: CASSRGQEVRNSPLHF. The CDR3 DNA reads as TGTGCCAGTAGTAGAGGACAGGAAGTTCGTAATTCACCCCTCCACTTT.

The J gene is TRBJ1-6, the V gene TRBV30, with 9 bases that match TRBD1. Germline V gene data show CDR1 as GTSNPN and CDR2 as SVGIG (reference sequence). The junction had 8 bases not matched to a gene; V was cut back by 0 bases and J by 8 bases. The CDR3 spans 16 residues. This CDR3 is CAWSVPGDRAYSPLHF. CDR3 DNA: TGTGCCTGGAGTGTACCGGGGGACAGGGCTTATTCACCCCTCCACTTT. Full variable domain (outside the CDR3, taken from reference TRBV30 and TRBJ1-6): SQTIHQWPATLVQPVGSPLSLECTVEGTSNPNLYWYRQAAGRGLQLLFYSVGIGQISSEVPQNLSASRPQDRQFILSSKKLLLSDSGFYLCAWSVPGDRAYSPLHFGNGTRLTVT.

The V and J genes are TRBV6-5 and TRBJ1-5; unclear D gene. Trimming pared 4 bases from V and 2 bases from J, leaving 12 bases between. The CDR3 extends over 15 amino acids. Germline loops: CDR1 MNHEY, CDR2 SVGAGI. CDR3 in DNA: TGTGCCAGCAGTTTCGGGGTAGCGGGCAATCAGCCCCAGCATTTT. Encoded protein: CASSFGVAGNQPQHF.

The chain couples TRBV7-2 to TRBJ1-1, with 8 nucleotides matching TRBD1. The germline CDR1 and CDR2 sequences are SGHTA and FQGNSA. The CDR3 extends over 14 amino acids. V lost 5 bases to trimming and J lost 6 bases; unmatched junction nucleotides: 8. The CDR3 nucleotides are TGTGCCAGCAGCCCCGGACAGGGATACTCTGAAGCTTTCTTT. Its protein is CASSPGQGYSEAFF.

The genes are TRBV24-1 and TRBJ2-6; D ambiguous. V was clipped by 5 bases and J by 0 bases, with 13 bases between them. Germline-derived CDR1 and CDR2 are KGHDR and SFDVKD. CDR3 length: 17 residues. The CDR3 sequence: CATSVGDLSSGANVLTF. The CDR3 DNA reads as TGTGCCACCAGTGTTGGAGACCTAAGCTCTGGGGCCAACGTCCTGACTTTC.

The rearrangement joins TRBV20-1 to TRBJ2-7; TRBD2 matches 9 bases. Germline V lookup: CDR1 DFQATT, CDR2 SNEGSKA (reference sequence). The CDR3 covers 14 residues. Losses at the gene ends were 3 bases for V and 0 bases for J; bases not matched to a gene: 3. This CDR3 reads CSASSGGRSYEQYF. In nucleotides, the CDR3 is TGCAGTGCTAGTAGCGGGGGCCGCTCCTACGAGCAGTACTTC.

The rearrangement uses TRBV15 and TRBJ1-4; no definite D call. The CDR3 runs to 11 residues. V was trimmed by 6 bases and J by 6 bases, leaving 5 bases between them. CDR1 LNHNV and CDR2 YYDKDF come from the germline V gene (reference sequence). The DNA for the CDR3 is TGTGCCACCAGGCGAGATGAAAAACTGTTTTTT. Amino acid sequence: CATRRDEKLFF.

The chain uses TRBV12-5 and TRBJ1-1, with 7 positions matching TRBD1. This CDR3 has 16 residues. J was trimmed by 1 base and V by 0 bases; bases with no gene match: 5. Germline V gives CDR1 LGHNT, CDR2 FRNRAP. The CDR3 sequence: CASGLVLGQRNTEAFF. The DNA for the CDR3 is TGTGCTAGTGGTTTGGTACTGGGACAGCGGAACACTGAAGCTTTCTTT.

This clone is a singleton in its sample. The chain uses TRBV2 and TRBJ1-3; D is unresolved. V lost 0 bases and J 0 bases, leaving 9 bases between the germline ends. Germline lookup yields CDR1 SNHLY and CDR2 FYNNEI. This CDR3 has 16 amino acids. CDR3 loop: CASSEAEIFSGNTIYF. In DNA, the CDR3 is TGTGCCAGCAGTGAAGCGGAGATCTTCTCTGGAAACACCATATATTTT.